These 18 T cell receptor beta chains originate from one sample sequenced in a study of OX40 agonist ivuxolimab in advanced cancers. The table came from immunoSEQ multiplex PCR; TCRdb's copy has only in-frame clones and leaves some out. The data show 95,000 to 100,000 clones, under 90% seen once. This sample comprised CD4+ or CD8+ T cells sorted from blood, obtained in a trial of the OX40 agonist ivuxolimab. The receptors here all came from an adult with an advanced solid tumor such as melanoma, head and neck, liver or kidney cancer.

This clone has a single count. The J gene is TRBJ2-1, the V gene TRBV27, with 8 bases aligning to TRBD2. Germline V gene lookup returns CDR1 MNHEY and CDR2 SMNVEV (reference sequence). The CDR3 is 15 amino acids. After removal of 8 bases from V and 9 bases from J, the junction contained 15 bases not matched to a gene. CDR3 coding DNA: TGTGCCAGCCGCCGGACTAGCCCGCCGAGAAGTGAGCAGTTCTTC. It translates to CASRRTSPPRSEQFF.

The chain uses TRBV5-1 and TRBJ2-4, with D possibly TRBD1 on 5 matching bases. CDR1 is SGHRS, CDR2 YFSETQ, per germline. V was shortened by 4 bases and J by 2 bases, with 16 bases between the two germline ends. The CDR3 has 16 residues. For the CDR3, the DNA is TGCGCCAGCAGCCCGGGCCAGGGTGGTACCAAAAACATTCAGTACTTC. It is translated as CASSPGQGGTKNIQYF.

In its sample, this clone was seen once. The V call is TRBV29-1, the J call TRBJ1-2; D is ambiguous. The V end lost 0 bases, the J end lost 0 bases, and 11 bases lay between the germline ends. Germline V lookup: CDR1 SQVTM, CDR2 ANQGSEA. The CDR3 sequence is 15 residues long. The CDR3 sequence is CSVEDRGHTNYGYTF. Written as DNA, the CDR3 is TGCAGCGTTGAAGACCGGGGTCACACTAACTATGGCTACACCTTC.

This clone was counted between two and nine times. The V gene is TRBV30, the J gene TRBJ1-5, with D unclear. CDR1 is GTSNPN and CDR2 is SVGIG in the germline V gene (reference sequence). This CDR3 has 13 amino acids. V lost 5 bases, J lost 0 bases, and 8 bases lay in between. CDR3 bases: TGTGCCTGGGACGACAATAGCAATCAGCCCCAGCATTTT. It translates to CAWDDNSNQPQHF.

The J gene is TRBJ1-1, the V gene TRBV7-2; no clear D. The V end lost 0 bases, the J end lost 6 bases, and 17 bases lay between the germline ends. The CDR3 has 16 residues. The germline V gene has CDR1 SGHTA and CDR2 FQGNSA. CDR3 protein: CASSLAGLRANSEAFF. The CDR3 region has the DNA TGTGCCAGCAGCTTAGCCGGACTTAGAGCCAATTCTGAAGCTTTCTTT.

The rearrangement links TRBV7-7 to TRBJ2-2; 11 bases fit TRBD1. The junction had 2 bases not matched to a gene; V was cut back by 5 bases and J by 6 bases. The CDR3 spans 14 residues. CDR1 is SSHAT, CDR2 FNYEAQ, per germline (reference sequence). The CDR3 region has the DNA TGTGCCAGCAGCCGGGACAGGGGGGCCGGGGAGCTGTTTTTT. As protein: CASSRDRGAGELFF.

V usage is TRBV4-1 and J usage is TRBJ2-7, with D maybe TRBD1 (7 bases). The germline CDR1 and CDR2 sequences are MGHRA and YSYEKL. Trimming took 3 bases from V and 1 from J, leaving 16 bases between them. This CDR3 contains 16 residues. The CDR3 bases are TGCGCCAGCAGCCACGTCGGACAGGCGGGGTCCTACGAGCAGTACTTC. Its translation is CASSHVGQAGSYEQYF.

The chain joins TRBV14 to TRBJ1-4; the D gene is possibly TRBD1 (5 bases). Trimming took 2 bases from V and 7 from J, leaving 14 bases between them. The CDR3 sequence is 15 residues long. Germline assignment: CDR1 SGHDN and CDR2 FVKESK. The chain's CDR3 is CASSQLEGLGEKLFF. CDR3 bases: TGTGCCAGCAGCCAACTAGAGGGGTTGGGTGAAAAACTGTTTTTT.

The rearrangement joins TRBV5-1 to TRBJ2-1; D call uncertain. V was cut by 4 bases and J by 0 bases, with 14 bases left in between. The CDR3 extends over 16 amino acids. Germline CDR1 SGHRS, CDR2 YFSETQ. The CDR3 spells CASSLTPMSSYNEQFF. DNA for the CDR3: TGCGCCAGCAGCCTCACTCCCATGAGCTCCTACAATGAGCAGTTCTTC.

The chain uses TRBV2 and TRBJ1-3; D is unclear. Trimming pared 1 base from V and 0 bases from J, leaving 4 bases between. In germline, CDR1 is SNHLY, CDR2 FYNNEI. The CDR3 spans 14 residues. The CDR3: CASSEDISGNTIYF. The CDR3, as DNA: TGTGCCAGCAGTGAAGACATCTCTGGAAACACCATATATTTT.

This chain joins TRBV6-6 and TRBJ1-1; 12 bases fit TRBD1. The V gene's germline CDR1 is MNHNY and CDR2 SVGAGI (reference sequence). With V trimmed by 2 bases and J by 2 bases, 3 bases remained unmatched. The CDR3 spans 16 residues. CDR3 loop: CASSYGDRGRNTEAFF. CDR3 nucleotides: TGTGCCAGCAGTTACGGGGACAGGGGGCGCAACACTGAAGCTTTCTTT.

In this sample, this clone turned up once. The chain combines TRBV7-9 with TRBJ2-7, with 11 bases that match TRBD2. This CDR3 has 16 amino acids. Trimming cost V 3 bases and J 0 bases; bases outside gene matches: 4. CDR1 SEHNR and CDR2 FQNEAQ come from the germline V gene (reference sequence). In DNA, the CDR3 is TGTGCCAGCAGCTTGGGGCTAGCGGGGGGCTCCTACGAGCAGTACTTC. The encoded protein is CASSLGLAGGSYEQYF.

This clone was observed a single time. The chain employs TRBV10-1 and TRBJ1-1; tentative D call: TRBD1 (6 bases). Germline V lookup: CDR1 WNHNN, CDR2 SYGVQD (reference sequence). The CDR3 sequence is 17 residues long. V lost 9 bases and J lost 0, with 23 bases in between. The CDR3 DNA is TGCGCCAGTAGGGGGGGGGCGCGGTTGTTACTGAACACTGAAGCTTTCTTT. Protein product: CASRGGARLLLNTEAFF.

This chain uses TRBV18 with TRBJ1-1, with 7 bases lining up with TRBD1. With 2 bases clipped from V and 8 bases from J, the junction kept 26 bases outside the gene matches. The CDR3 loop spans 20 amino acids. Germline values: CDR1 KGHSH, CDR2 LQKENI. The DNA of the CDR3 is TGTGCCAGCTCACCAAGACAGGGTACCGCGGAAAAAGAGTTCAACCCGGAAGCTTTCTTT. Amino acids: CASSPRQGTAEKEFNPEAFF. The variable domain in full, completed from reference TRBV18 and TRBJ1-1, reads NAGVMQNPRHLVRRRGQEARLRCSPMKGHSHVYWYRQLPEEGLKFMVYLQKENIIDESGMPKERFSAEFPKEGPSILRIQQVVRGDSAAYFCASSPRQGTAEKEFNPEAFFGQGTRLTVV.

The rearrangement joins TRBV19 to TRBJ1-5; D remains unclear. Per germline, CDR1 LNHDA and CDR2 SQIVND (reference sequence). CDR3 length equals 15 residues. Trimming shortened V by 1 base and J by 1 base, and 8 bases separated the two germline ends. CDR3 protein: CASSIVGLSNQPQHF. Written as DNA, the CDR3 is TGTGCCAGTAGTATAGTGGGTCTCAGCAATCAGCCCCAGCATTTT.

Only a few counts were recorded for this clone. The CDR3 DNA is TGTGCTAGTGGTTTGGTTACAGGGGGCGGTTCCGGGGAGCTGTTTTTT. Its protein product is CASGLVTGGGSGELFF. The chain recombines TRBV12-5 with TRBJ2-2; 9 bases agree with TRBD1. In germline, CDR1 is LGHNT, CDR2 FRNRAP. The CDR3 contains 16 residues. V was clipped by 0 bases and J by 6 bases; unmatched bases: 5.

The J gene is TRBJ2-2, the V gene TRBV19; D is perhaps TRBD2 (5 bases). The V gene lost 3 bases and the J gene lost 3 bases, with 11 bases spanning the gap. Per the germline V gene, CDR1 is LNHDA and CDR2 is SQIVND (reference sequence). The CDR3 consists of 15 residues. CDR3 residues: CASSMAEADTGELFF. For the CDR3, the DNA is TGTGCCAGTAGTATGGCGGAGGCCGACACCGGGGAGCTGTTTTTT. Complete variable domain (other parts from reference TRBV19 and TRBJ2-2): DGGITQSPKYLFRKEGQNVTLSCEQNLNHDAMYWYRQDPGQGLRLIYYSQIVNDFQKGDIAEGYSVSREKKESFPLTVTSAQKNPTAFYLCASSMAEADTGELFFGEGSRLTVL.

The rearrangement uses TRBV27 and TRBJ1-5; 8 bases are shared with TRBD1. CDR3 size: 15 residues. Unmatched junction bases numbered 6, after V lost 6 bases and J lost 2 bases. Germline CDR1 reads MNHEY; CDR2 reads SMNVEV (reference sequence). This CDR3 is CASSISGGGNQPQHF. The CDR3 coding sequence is TGTGCCAGCAGCATATCAGGGGGCGGCAATCAGCCCCAGCATTTT.